The 32 T cell receptor beta chains below come from one sample, sequenced in a study of blood T cells in healthy people across ages (dated by TCRdb to the mid-2010s). The library was prepared using 5' RACE. For sequencing, an Illumina HiSeq 2500 was employed. The second PCR ran for about 7 to 11 cycles and used a J-beta primer mix along with a sample-barcoded 5' primer. TCRdb itself trimmed the public reads at Q25 with fastp, ran MiXCR and retained productive beta chains. Rows are combined by CDR3 protein, so each entry shows the most common genes and DNA. The sample table lists approximately 810,000 distinct CDR3 sequences, roughly 34% of them with a count of one. Clones ranked in the top ten supply about an eighth of the sample. The sequencing sample was made of blood. These receptors were collected from a man between 18 and 29 years old in good health.

This clonotype was seen more than once but under ten times. The DNA for the CDR3 is TGTGCCAGCACCCTACTTGGGCGGGGGGGTCCAGATACGCAGTATTTT. Amino acid sequence: CASTLLGRGGPDTQYF. The chain combines TRBV12-3 or TRBV12-4 with TRBJ2-3; 9 bases line up with TRBD2. V was pared by 7 bases and J by 4 bases, with 12 bases of the junction left unmatched. This CDR3 is 16 amino acids long.

This clonotype came up a few times. The chain combines TRBV5-1 with TRBJ2-1, with D possibly being TRBD2 (6 bases). The V gene lost 4 bases and the J gene lost 10 bases, with 15 bases spanning the gap. The CDR3 covers 13 residues. In germline, CDR1 is SGHRS, CDR2 YFSETQ. The CDR3 coding sequence is TGCGCCAGCAGCCCCGGACTATCCGGGGAGCAGTTCTTC. Translating gives CASSPGLSGEQFF.

The chain links TRBV30 to TRBJ1-2, with 8 bases identical to TRBD1. After removal of 4 bases from V and 8 bases from J, the junction contained 12 bases not matched to a gene. This CDR3 has 14 residues. Germline loops: CDR1 GTSNPN, CDR2 SVGIG (reference sequence). The CDR3 loop reads CAWNTQTGAEGYTF. The CDR3 DNA follows: TGTGCCTGGAACACCCAGACAGGGGCCGAGGGCTACACCTTC.

This clonotype was counted at least ten times. This sequence joins TRBV20-1 and TRBJ2-4, with TRBD1 matching over 8 bases. V lost 6 bases, J lost 2 bases, and 12 bases stayed unmatched. Germline V gene sequence: CDR1 DFQATT, CDR2 SNEGSKA (reference sequence). The CDR3 consists of 16 residues. DNA for the CDR3: TGCAGTGCAGGGTTCCACGGACAGGGTTCCAAAAACATTCAGTACTTC. Its protein is CSAGFHGQGSKNIQYF.

This clonotype was observed at least ten times. The CDR3 reads CASSLYPSTDTQYF. The CDR3 nucleotides are TGTGCCAGCAGCCTATACCCTAGCACAGATACGCAGTATTTT. This chain joins TRBV25-1 and TRBJ2-3, with D uncertain. Trimming removed 6 bases from V and 0 bases from J, with 10 bases in between. The CDR3 length is 14 residues. CDR1 MGHDK and CDR2 SYGVNS come from the germline V gene.

This clonotype has a handful of counts. This chain connects TRBV25-1 to TRBJ2-1; 15 bases line up with TRBD2. V lost 10 bases and J lost 2; bases outside the gene matches: 9. Germline CDR1 reads MGHDK; CDR2 reads SYGVNS. CDR3 length: 17 residues. The CDR3 is CATERGLAGGPYNEQFF. Written as DNA, the CDR3 is TGTGCCACGGAGAGGGGACTAGCGGGGGGACCCTACAATGAGCAGTTCTTC.

This clonotype was counted many times. The V call is TRBV29-1, the J call TRBJ2-7; D is possibly TRBD1 (6 bases). CDR3 length: 12 amino acids. Germline CDR1 SQVTM, CDR2 ANQGSEA. Trimming pared 6 bases from V and 0 bases from J, leaving 9 bases between. The CDR3 DNA reads TGCAGCGTCGGACAGTTCTCCTACGAGCAGTACTTC. Amino acid sequence: CSVGQFSYEQYF.

This chain uses TRBV2 with TRBJ1-1; D unclear. The CDR3 is 13 residues long. Germline values: CDR1 SNHLY, CDR2 FYNNEI. Trimming removed 8 bases at V and 6 bases at J, with 16 bases between. The CDR3 region has the DNA TGTGCCAGCGGAACAGACCCGGACGCTGAAGCTTTCTTT. Residues: CASGTDPDAEAFF.

In this sample, this clonotype turned up many times. This chain joins TRBV5-1 and TRBJ2-1; 9 bases are shared with TRBD1. The V and J ends lost 3 bases and 7 bases, in that order; junction bases with no gene match: 5. Germline V gives CDR1 SGHRS, CDR2 YFSETQ. The CDR3 sequence is 14 residues long. The DNA of the CDR3 is TGCGCCAGCAGCTCCGGGACAGGGAAAAATGAGCAGTTCTTC. Encoded protein: CASSSGTGKNEQFF.

In its sample, this clonotype was seen a few times. One end of the junction is discordant with germline, which a read error may explain. The chain joins TRBV7-7 to TRBJ2-2; a possible D gene is TRBD1 (6 bases). Germline CDR1 is SSHAT and CDR2 is FNYEAQ (reference sequence). CDR3 length: 15 residues. The CDR3 loop is CASSMRTANTGELFF. CDR3 DNA: TGTGCTAGCAGCATGCGGACAGCGAACACCGGGGAGCTGTTTTTT.

Concerning this clonotype: At one end, the junction sequence differs from germline, possibly due to a read error. The chain uses TRBV12-3 or TRBV12-4 and TRBJ2-3; no reliable D call. The CDR3 has 15 residues. CDR3 sequence reads: CASSLAEAPADMQYF. For the CDR3, the DNA is TGTGCCAGCAGTTTAGCCGAGGCCCCCGCAGATATGCAGTATTTT.

Ten or more counts support this clonotype. The chain employs TRBV5-1 and TRBJ2-7; 9 nucleotides match TRBD1. V was pared by 4 bases and J by 4 bases, with 9 bases of the junction left unmatched. There are 15 residues in the CDR3. The germline V gene has CDR1 SGHRS and CDR2 YFSETQ. CDR3 loop: CASSVRDRESYEQYF. CDR3 nucleotides: TGCGCCAGCAGCGTCCGGGACAGGGAATCTTACGAGCAGTACTTC. Drawing the rest from reference TRBV5-1 and TRBJ2-7, the complete variable domain is KAGVTQTPRYLIKTRGQQVTLSCSPISGHRSVSWYQQTPGQGLQFLFEYFSETQRNKGNFPGRFSGRQFSNSRSEMNVSTLELGDSALYLCASSVRDRESYEQYFGPGTRLTVT.

This chain joins TRBV9 and TRBJ1-1; TRBD1 matches 10 bases. The V gene end was trimmed by 0 bases and the J gene end by 1 base; junction bases not matched to a gene: 6. Germline values: CDR1 SGDLS, CDR2 YYNGEE. The CDR3 is 17 residues long. CDR3 residues: CASSVASRTGGNTEAFF. For the CDR3, the DNA is TGTGCCAGCAGCGTAGCTTCCCGGACAGGGGGGAACACTGAAGCTTTCTTT.

This chain links TRBV7-9 with TRBJ2-7, with 7 bases matching TRBD1. The CDR3 runs 11 residues. Germline V CDR1 and CDR2: SEHNR, FQNEAQ (reference sequence). Trimming took 5 bases from V and 9 from J; bases not matched to a gene: 4. CDR3 sequence: CASSQGDAQYF. The DNA for the CDR3 is TGTGCCAGCAGCCAGGGGGACGCGCAGTACTTC.

This clonotype was counted many times. The genes are TRBV20-1 and TRBJ2-3; 9 bases are shared with TRBD1. V gave up 6 bases and J gave up 2 bases; unmatched junction bases: 6. The CDR3 contains 14 residues. CDR1 and CDR2 from the germline V gene are DFQATT and SNEGSKA (reference sequence). This CDR3 is CSAPGQGFTDTQYF. The CDR3 nucleotides are TGCAGTGCCCCGGGACAGGGTTTCACAGATACGCAGTATTTT.

This clonotype was counted between two and nine times. V and J are TRBV5-1 and TRBJ2-7; D might be TRBD2 (6 bases). Deletions cut 7 bases from V and 6 bases from J, with 20 bases between. The CDR3 spans 14 residues. Germline CDR1 is SGHRS and CDR2 is YFSETQ. The CDR3 sequence: CASENGGGYGEQYF. The CDR3 DNA sequence: TGCGCCAGCGAGAACGGGGGAGGTTATGGCGAGCAGTACTTC.

A few counts support this clonotype. The CDR3 coding sequence is TGCGCCAGCAGCCAGACGTGGGGAACGGGGGGCCACAATGAGCAGTTCTTC. Translated, it gives CASSQTWGTGGHNEQFF. The chain carries TRBV4-1 and TRBJ2-1; D might be TRBD2 (7 bases). Trimming took off 3 bases at V and 5 bases at J, with 20 bases between the two ends. This CDR3 comprises 17 residues. Germline-derived CDR1 and CDR2 are MGHRA and YSYEKL.

In its sample, this clonotype was seen a few times. V and J are TRBV19 and TRBJ2-7, with a weak D call TRBD1 (6 bases). The CDR3 is 15 residues long. The germline gives CDR1 LNHDA, CDR2 SQIVND (reference sequence). V was pared by 5 bases and J by 1 base, with 15 bases between. The CDR3, as DNA: TGTGCCAGTAGTGCTCGGGACACCCCATCCTACGAGCAGTACTTC. Its translation: CASSARDTPSYEQYF.

This clonotype was picked up a small number of times. The chain carries TRBV7-2 and TRBJ1-2; D gene uncertain. The CDR3 extends over 13 amino acids. Trimming shortened V by 1 base and J by 7 bases, and 10 bases separated the two germline ends. Germline V lookup: CDR1 SGHTA, CDR2 FQGNSA. CDR3 protein: CASSLEAGSGYTF. In nucleotides, the CDR3 is TGTGCCAGCAGCTTAGAGGCAGGCTCTGGCTACACCTTC.

Concerning this clonotype itself: A read error is possible here, since a much larger clone lies one base away. The chain combines TRBV4-3 with TRBJ2-3; D possibly uses TRBD1 or TRBD2 (5 bases each). The CDR3 has 14 amino acids. Germline V gene sequence: CDR1 LGHNA, CDR2 YSLEER. The CDR3 coding sequence is TGCACCAGCAGCCAAGATCGGGGCGCGGATACGCAGTATTTT. It codes for CTSSQDRGADTQYF.

This clonotype was counted once. Just one base apart from a much larger clone, this may be a read error. Here the CDR3 reads CSVKISGANILTF. The CDR3 DNA reads TGCAGCGTGAAGATATCTGGGGCCAACATCCTGACTTTC. This chain links TRBV29-1 with TRBJ2-6, with D possibly TRBD1 on 5 matching bases. This CDR3 is 13 amino acids long. CDR1 and CDR2 from the germline V gene are SQVTM and ANQGSEA.

For the CDR3, the DNA is TGTGCCAGCAGTTTATCGAGGGGACAGGGGACCGGCTACACCTTC. The encoded protein is CASSLSRGQGTGYTF. The V and J genes are TRBV27 and TRBJ1-2; TRBD1 matches 10 bases. The length of the CDR3 is 15 residues. CDR1 MNHEY and CDR2 SMNVEV come from the germline V gene (reference sequence). V was pared by 0 bases and J by 8 bases, with 6 bases of the junction left unmatched.

This clonotype has a count of ten or more. The chain employs TRBV4-2 and TRBJ2-1, with 13 bases fitting TRBD2. This CDR3 region has 17 residues. The junction had 3 bases not matched to a gene; V was cut back by 4 bases and J by 0 bases. The germline V gene encodes CDR1 LGHNA and CDR2 YNFKEQ. CDR3 sequence (DNA): TGTGCCAGCAGCCTCGGACTAGCGGGGGCCTCCTACAATGAGCAGTTCTTC. Translation gives CASSLGLAGASYNEQFF.

V is TRBV12-3 or TRBV12-4 and J is TRBJ2-2; no reliable D call. This CDR3 is built from 17 residues. The V end lost 4 bases, the J end lost 1 base, and 16 bases lay between the germline ends. CDR3 DNA: TGTGCCAGCAGTTCCCAGGTGGCGACACTGAACACCGGGGAGCTGTTTTTT. Amino acids: CASSSQVATLNTGELFF.

Ten or more counts support this clonotype. The CDR3 reads CSAPEGAAKNIQYF. The CDR3 DNA reads TGCAGTGCTCCCGAGGGGGCAGCCAAAAACATTCAGTACTTC. The V and J genes are TRBV20-1 and TRBJ2-4; 7 nucleotides align to TRBD1. In germline, CDR1 is DFQATT, CDR2 SNEGSKA (reference sequence). The CDR3 contains 14 residues. V gave up 5 bases and J gave up 0 bases; unmatched junction bases: 4.

The V and J genes are TRBV7-3 and TRBJ1-6, with D perhaps matching TRBD1 (5 bases). CDR1 is SGHTA and CDR2 is FQGTGA in the germline V gene. The ends were cut back, 3 bases at V and 7 bases at J, with 7 bases in the middle. This CDR3 region has 13 residues. The DNA of the CDR3 is TGTGCCAGCAGCTTGGACACCAATTCACCCCTCCACTTT. It specifies CASSLDTNSPLHF.

The V and J genes are TRBV20-1 and TRBJ2-7; 16 nucleotides match TRBD2. Germline V gives CDR1 DFQATT, CDR2 SNEGSKA (reference sequence). The ends lost 6 bases at V and 7 bases at J; junction bases unmatched: 12. CDR3 size: 16 residues. DNA for the CDR3: TGCAGTGCGGCCGGGACTAGCGGGGGGGCGTACAATGAGCAGTACTTC. It yields the protein CSAAGTSGGAYNEQYF.

This chain connects TRBV20-1 to TRBJ1-4, with 9 bases lining up with TRBD1. Trimming cost V 6 bases and J 5 bases; bases outside gene matches: 7. This CDR3 has 14 residues. Looked up from germline, CDR1 is DFQATT and CDR2 is SNEGSKA (reference sequence). The CDR3 loop reads CSASPGTGNEKLFF. CDR3 DNA: TGCAGTGCGTCGCCCGGGACAGGGAATGAAAAACTGTTTTTT.

The chain carries TRBV10-3 and TRBJ1-6, with D uncertain. The CDR3 is 17 residues long. V shed 3 bases and J shed 0 bases, with 12 bases lying between them. Germline CDR1 is ENHRY and CDR2 is SYGVKD. The CDR3 DNA follows: TGTGCCATCAGTGACATCCAAGGGAGCTCCTATAATTCACCCCTCCACTTT. It codes for CAISDIQGSSYNSPLHF.

As regards this clonotype: This may come from a read error, since a much larger clone is one base off. This chain joins TRBV7-9 and TRBJ2-7, with TRBD1 matching 7 bases. The germline gives CDR1 SEHNR, CDR2 FQNEAQ (reference sequence). The CDR3 extends over 13 amino acids. With 6 bases clipped from V and 5 bases from J, the junction kept 7 bases outside the gene matches. The CDR3 is CASRRQGDDEQYF. As DNA, the CDR3 is TGTGCCAGCAGACGACAGGGAGACGACGAGCAGTACTTC. The variable domain in full, with the rest retrieved from reference TRBV7-9 and TRBJ2-7, is DTGVSQNPRHKITKRGQNVTFRCDPISEHNRLYWYRQTLGQGPEFLTYFQNEAQLEKSRLLSDRFSAERPKGSFSTLEIQRTEQGDSAMYLCASRRQGDDEQYFGPGTRLTVT.

This chain joins TRBV5-4 and TRBJ2-1, with TRBD2 matching over 8 bases. The CDR3 consists of 14 residues. J lost 13 bases, V lost 4 bases, and 13 bases had no gene match. Germline V gene data show CDR1 as SGHNT and CDR2 as YYREEE (reference sequence). As DNA, the CDR3 is TGTGCCAGCAGCCCAAGAGCGGGAGAAGAGACCCAGTTCTTC. It codes for CASSPRAGEETQFF.

This chain links TRBV4-2 with TRBJ2-5, with D unclear. The DNA end is more similar to TRBJ2-7, so the J call may be wrong. Germline V gene data show CDR1 as LGHNA and CDR2 as YNFKEQ. The CDR3 extends over 13 amino acids. CDR3 amino acids: CASSQAQTYEQYF. The CDR3 DNA reads TGTGCCAGCAGCCAGGCACAAACCTACGAGCAGTACTTC.